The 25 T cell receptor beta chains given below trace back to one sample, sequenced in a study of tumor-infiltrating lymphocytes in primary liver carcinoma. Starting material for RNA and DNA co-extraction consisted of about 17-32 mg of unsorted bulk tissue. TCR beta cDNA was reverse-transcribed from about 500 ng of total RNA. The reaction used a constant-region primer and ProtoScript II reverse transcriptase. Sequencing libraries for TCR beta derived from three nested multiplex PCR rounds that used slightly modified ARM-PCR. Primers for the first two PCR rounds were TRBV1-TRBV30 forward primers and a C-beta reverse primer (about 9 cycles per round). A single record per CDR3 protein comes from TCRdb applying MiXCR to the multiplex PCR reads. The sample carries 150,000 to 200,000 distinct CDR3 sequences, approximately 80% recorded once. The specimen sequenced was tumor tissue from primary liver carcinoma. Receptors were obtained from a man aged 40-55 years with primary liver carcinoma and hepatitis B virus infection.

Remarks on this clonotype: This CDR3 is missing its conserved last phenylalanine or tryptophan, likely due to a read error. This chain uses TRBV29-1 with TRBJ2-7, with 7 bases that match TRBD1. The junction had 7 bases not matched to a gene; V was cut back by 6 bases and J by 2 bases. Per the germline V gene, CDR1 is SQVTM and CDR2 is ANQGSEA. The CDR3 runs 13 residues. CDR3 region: CSVWGQNPYEQYL. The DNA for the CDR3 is TGCAGCGTCTGGGGACAGAACCCCTACGAGCAGTACCTC.

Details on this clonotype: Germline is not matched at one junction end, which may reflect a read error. The CDR3 sequence: CRGRRGGEGTEAFF. The CDR3 DNA follows: TGCAGAGGCCGCCGGGGGGGGGAGGGCACTGAAGCGTTCTTT. The J gene is TRBJ1-1, the V gene TRBV29-1; a weak D match, TRBD1 (5 bases). The V gene's germline CDR1 is SQVTM and CDR2 ANQGSEA. This CDR3 comprises 14 residues.

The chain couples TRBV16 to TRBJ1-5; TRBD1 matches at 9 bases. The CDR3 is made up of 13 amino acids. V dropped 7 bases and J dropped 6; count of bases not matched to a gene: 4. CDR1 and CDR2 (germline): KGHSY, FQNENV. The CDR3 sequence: CASIQGQGQPQHF. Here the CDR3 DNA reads TGTGCCAGCATCCAGGGACAGGGTCAGCCCCAGCATTTT.

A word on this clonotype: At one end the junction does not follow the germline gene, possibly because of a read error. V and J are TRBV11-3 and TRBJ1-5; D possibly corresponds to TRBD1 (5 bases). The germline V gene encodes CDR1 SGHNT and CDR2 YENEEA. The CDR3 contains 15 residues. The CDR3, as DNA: TGTGCCAGCAGCTTAGATCTGGGGGTGACTCAGTCCCAGCGTTTT. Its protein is CASSLDLGVTQSQRF.

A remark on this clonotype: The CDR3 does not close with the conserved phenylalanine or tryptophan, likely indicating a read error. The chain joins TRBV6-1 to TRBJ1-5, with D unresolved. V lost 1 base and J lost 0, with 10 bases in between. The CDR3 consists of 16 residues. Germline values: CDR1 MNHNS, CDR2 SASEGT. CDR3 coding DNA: TGTGCCAGCAGTGAAGGAGGAACAGTTAGCAATCAGCCCCAGCATTAT. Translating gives CASSEGGTVSNQPQHY.

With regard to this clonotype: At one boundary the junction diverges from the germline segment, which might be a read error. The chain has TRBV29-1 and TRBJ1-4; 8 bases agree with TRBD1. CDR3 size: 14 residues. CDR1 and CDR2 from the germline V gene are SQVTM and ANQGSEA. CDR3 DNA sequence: TGCAGCCTTGATCCGGGGACAGGATACGAAAAACTGTATTTT. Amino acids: CSLDPGTGYEKLYF.

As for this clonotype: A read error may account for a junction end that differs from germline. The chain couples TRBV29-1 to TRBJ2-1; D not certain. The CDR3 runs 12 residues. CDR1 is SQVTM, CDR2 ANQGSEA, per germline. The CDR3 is CSVGEVYIERFF. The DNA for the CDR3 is TGCAGCGTTGGAGAGGTATACATTGAGCGGTTCTTC.

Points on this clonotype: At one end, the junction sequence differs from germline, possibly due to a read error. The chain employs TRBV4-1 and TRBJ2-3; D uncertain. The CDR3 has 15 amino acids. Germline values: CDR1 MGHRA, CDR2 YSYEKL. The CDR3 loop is CASCQHPSGRDPQYF. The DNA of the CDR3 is TGCGCCAGCTGCCAACATCCGAGTGGAAGGGATCCGCAGTATTTT.

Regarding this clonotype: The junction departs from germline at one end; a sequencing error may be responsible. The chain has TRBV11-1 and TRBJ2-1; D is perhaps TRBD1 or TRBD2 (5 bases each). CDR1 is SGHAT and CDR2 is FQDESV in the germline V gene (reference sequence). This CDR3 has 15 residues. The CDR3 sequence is CTRSFQGPLDNEQFF. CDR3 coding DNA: TGTACCAGGAGCTTCCAGGGACCGCTGGACAATGAGCAGTTTTTC.

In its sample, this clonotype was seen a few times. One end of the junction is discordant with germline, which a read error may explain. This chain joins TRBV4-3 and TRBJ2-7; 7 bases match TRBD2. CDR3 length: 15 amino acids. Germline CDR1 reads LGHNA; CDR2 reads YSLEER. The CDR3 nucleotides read TGCGCCAGCAACCAAGATCGGGCTAGCGGCTACGAGCACTACTTC. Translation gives CASNQDRASGYEHYF.

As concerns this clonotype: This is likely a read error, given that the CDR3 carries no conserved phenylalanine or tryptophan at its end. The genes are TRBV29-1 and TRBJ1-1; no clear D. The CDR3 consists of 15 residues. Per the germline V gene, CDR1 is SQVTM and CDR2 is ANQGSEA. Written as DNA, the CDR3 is TGCAGCGCTTCCCCGGGATGGGCAATGAACATTGAAGCTTTCCTT. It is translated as CSASPGWAMNIEAFL.

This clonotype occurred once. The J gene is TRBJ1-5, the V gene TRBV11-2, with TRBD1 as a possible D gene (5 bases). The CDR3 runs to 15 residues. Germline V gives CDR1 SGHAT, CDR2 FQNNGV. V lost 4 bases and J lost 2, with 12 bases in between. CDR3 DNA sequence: TGTGCCAGCAGCTCAGCAAGGGGCGGCAATCAGCCCCAGCATTTT. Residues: CASSSARGGNQPQHF.

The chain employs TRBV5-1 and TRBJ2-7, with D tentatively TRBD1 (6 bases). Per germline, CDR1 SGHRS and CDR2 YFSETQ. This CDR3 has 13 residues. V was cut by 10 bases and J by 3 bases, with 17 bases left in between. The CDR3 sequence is CAVNLDRYYEQYF. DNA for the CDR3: TGCGCCGTCAACCTAGACAGGTACTACGAGCAGTACTTC.

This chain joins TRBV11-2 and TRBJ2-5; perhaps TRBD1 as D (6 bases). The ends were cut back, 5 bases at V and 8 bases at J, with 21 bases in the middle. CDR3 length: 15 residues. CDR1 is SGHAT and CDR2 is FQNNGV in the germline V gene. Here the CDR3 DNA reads TGTGCCAGCAGCCCCCAGTCAGCCCCAGGGGTAACCCAGTACTTC. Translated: CASSPQSAPGVTQYF. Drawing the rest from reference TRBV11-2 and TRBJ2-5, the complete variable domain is EAGVAQSPRYKIIEKRQSVAFWCNPISGHATLYWYQQILGQGPKLLIQFQNNGVVDDSQLPKDRFSAERLKGVDSTLKIQPAKLEDSAVYLCASSPQSAPGVTQYFGPGTRLLVL.

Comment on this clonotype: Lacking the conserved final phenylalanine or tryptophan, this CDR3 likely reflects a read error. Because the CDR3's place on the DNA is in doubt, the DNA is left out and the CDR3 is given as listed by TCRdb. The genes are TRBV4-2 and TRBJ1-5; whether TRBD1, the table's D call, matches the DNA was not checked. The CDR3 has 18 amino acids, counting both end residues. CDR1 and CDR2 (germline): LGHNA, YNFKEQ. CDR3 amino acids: CTSSPHLRGGTGPQPRHS.

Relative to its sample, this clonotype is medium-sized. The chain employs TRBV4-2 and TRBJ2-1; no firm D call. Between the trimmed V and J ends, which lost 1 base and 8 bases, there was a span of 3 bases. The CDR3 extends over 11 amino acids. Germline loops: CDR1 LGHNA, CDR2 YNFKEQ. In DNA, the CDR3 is TGTGCCAGCAGCCAAGCTGATGAGCAGTTCTTC. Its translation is CASSQADEQFF.

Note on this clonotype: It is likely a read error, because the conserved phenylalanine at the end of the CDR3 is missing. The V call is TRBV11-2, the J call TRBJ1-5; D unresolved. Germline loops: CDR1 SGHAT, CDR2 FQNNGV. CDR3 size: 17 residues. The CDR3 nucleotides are TGTGCCAGCAGCTTAGTAGGGATAACAGAGAGCAACCAGCCCCAGCATCTT. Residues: CASSLVGITESNQPQHL.

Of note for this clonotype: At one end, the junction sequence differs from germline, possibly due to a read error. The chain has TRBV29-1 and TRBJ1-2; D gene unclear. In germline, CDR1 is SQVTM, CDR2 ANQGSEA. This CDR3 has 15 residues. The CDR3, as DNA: TGCAGCGTTGGGCAAGGCTGGGCCATGGGCTATGGATACACCTTC. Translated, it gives CSVGQGWAMGYGYTF.

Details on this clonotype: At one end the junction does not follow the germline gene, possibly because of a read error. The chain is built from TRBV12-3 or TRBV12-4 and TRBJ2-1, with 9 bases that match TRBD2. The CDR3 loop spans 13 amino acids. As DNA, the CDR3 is TGTGCCAGCGCCGAACTAGCGGGCCCCAGAGGGTTGTTC. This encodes CASAELAGPRGLF.

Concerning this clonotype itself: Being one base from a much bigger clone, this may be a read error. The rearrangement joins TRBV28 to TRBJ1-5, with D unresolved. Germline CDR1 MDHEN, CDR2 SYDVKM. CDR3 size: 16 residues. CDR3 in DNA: TGTGCCAGCAGTTATAGCCCCAATTTATCAAATCAGCACCAGCATTTT. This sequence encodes CASSYSPNLSNQHQHF.

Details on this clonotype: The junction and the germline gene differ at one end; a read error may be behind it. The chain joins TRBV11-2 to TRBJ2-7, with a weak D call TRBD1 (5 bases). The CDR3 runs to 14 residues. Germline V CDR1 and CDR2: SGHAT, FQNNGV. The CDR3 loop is CAISYNRNSYEQYF. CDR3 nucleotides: TGTGCCATCAGCTATAACAGGAATTCATACGAGCAGTACTTC.

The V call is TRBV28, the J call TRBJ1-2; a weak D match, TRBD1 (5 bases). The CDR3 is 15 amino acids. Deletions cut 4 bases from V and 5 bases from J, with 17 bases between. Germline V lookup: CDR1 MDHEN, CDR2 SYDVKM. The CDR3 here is CASSSGQGSRYGYTF. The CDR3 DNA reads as TGTGCCAGCAGTTCCGGACAAGGGTCTAGGTATGGCTACACCTTC.

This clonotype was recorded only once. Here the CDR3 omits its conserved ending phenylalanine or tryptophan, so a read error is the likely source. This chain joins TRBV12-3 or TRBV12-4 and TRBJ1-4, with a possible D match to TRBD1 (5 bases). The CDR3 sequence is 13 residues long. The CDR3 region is CANSLVGTEKLFS. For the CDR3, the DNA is TGTGCCAACAGTTTAGTGGGGACTGAAAAACTGTTTTCT.

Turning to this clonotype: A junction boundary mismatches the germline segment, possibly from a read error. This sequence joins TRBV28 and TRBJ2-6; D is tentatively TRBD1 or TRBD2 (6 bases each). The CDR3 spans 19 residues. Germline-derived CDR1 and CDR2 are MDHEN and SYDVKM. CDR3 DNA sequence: TGTGCCAGCAGTACACCGGGACAACTGGACTACTCTGGGGCCAACGTCCAGACTTTC. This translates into CASSTPGQLDYSGANVQTF. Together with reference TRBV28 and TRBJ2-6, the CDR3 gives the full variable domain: DVKVTQSSRYLVKRTGEKVFLECVQDMDHENMFWYRQDPGLGLRLIYFSYDVKMKEKGDIPEGYSVSREKKERFSLILESASTNQTSMYLCASSTPGQLDYSGANVQTFGAGSRLTVL.

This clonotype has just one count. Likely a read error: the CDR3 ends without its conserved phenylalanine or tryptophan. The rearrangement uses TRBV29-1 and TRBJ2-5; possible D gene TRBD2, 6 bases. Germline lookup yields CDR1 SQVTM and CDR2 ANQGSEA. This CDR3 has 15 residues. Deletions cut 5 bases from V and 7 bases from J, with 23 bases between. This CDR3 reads CSVSLLAGRGGTQYC. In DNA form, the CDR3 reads TGCAGCGTTTCCTTACTAGCAGGAAGGGGAGGGACCCAGTACTGC.